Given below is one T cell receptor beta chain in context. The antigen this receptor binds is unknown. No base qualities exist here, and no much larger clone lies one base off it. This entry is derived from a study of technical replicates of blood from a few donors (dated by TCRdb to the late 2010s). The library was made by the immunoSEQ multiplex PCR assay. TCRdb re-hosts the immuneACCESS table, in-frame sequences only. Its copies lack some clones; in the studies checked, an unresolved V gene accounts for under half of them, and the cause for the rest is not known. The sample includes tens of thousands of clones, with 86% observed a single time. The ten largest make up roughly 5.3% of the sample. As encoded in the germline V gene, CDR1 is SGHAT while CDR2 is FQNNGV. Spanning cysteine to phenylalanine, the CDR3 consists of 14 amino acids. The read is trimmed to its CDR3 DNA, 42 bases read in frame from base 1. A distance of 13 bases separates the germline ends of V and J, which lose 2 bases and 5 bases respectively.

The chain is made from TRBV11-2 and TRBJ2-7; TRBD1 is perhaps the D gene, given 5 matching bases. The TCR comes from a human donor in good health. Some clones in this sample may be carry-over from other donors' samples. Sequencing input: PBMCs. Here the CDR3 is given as CASSLRPWGNEQYF. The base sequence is TGTGCCAGCAGCTTACGTCCGTGGGGCAACGAGCAGTACTTC. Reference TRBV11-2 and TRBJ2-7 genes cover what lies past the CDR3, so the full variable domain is EAGVAQSPRYKIIEKRQSVAFWCNPISGHATLYWYQQILGQGPKLLIQFQNNGVVDDSQLPKDRFSAERLKGVDSTLKIQPAKLEDSAVYLCASSLRPWGNEQYFGPGTRLTVT.